Presented here are 32 T cell receptor beta chains from one specimen sequenced in a study of blood T cell repertoires in COVID-19. The protocol was immunoSEQ multiplex PCR, while the TCRdb copy is restricted to in-frame clones and leaves out a portion. The sample lists a few hundred thousand clones, about nine tenths occurring once. Sequencing used peripheral blood. The receptors come from a man aged 35 to 55 who had recovered from COVID-19.

The chain links TRBV10-3 to TRBJ2-2; the match to TRBD1 covers 7 bases. CDR3 length: 15 amino acids. The germline V gene encodes CDR1 ENHRY and CDR2 SYGVKD. V lost 4 bases to trimming and J lost 7 bases; unmatched junction nucleotides: 9. This CDR3 is CAISAQGENGGELFF. CDR3 coding DNA: TGTGCCATCAGTGCTCAGGGGGAGAACGGCGGGGAGCTGTTTTTT.

This chain joins TRBV27 and TRBJ1-2, with TRBD1 matching 10 bases. The germline V gene has CDR1 MNHEY and CDR2 SMNVEV (reference sequence). CDR3 length: 15 amino acids. The trim removed 3 bases at V and 4 bases at J, leaving 5 bases unmatched. In nucleotides, the CDR3 is TGTGCCAGCAGTTTCTTGGGACAGGGGAGCTATGGCTACACCTTC. As protein: CASSFLGQGSYGYTF.

The chain has TRBV27 and TRBJ2-1; 7 positions agree with TRBD2. Unmatched junction bases numbered 17, after V lost 0 bases and J lost 9 bases. Germline V CDR1 and CDR2: MNHEY, SMNVEV (reference sequence). This CDR3 has 18 amino acids. The CDR3 DNA reads as TGTGCCAGCAGTTTATCGTTCGTTTTAGCGGGTCCTACAATTGAGCAGTTCTTC. It is translated as CASSLSFVLAGPTIEQFF.

The rearrangement joins TRBV11-2 to TRBJ1-1; 9 bases fit TRBD1. Germline values: CDR1 SGHAT, CDR2 FQNNGV. The CDR3 runs to 15 residues. V lost 4 bases and J lost 5; bases outside the gene matches: 8. The CDR3 region has the DNA TGTGCCAGCAGCTCCCAGGGACAGGGAGTTACTGAAGCTTTCTTT. Its protein is CASSSQGQGVTEAFF.

The CDR3 sequence is CASSSGLVTEAFF. CDR3 DNA: TGTGCCAGCAGTTCAGGGCTGGTCACTGAAGCTTTCTTT. The rearrangement uses TRBV7-2 and TRBJ1-1, with a tentative D call TRBD1 (5 bases). V lost 6 bases, J lost 4 bases, and 12 bases lay in between. Germline V gene data show CDR1 as SGHTA and CDR2 as FQGNSA. The CDR3 contains 13 residues.

The gene calls are TRBV27 and TRBJ2-1; 9 bases line up with TRBD2. V was pared by 0 bases and J by 7 bases, with 7 bases of the junction left unmatched. Looked up from germline, CDR1 is MNHEY and CDR2 is SMNVEV (reference sequence). There are 16 residues in the CDR3. In nucleotides, the CDR3 is TGTGCCAGCAGTTTATCGTTGGCTAGCGGGAAAAATGAGCAGTTCTTC. Its protein is CASSLSLASGKNEQFF.

This chain links TRBV6-2 or TRBV6-3 with TRBJ1-5; 7 bases fit TRBD1. Germline V gene sequence: CDR1 MNHEY, CDR2 SVGEGT. Trimming cost V 3 bases and J 15 bases; bases outside gene matches: 5. The CDR3 covers 11 residues. DNA for the CDR3: TGTGCCAGCAGTTATCCAGGGGGGCGGCATTTT. It encodes CASSYPGGRHF.

V gene TRBV9 combines with J gene TRBJ2-3; 9 bases map to TRBD2. CDR3 size: 16 residues. Looked up from germline, CDR1 is SGDLS and CDR2 is YYNGEE. Trimming took 0 bases from V and 7 from J; bases not matched to a gene: 9. The CDR3 nucleotides read TGTGCCAGCAGCGTAGTTCCTAGCGGGGCGTTGAATACGCAGTATTTT. This sequence encodes CASSVVPSGALNTQYF.

This clone has just one count. V usage is TRBV7-8 and J usage is TRBJ2-3, with 15 bases that match TRBD2. With V trimmed by 2 bases and J by 3 bases, 6 bases remained unmatched. CDR3 length: 18 amino acids. CDR1 is SGHVS, CDR2 FQNEAQ, per germline. In nucleotides, the CDR3 is TGTGCCAGCAGCTTACCCAGGACTAGCGGGGGGGCAACAGATACGCAGTATTTT. This translates into CASSLPRTSGGATDTQYF.

The chain carries TRBV7-2 and TRBJ2-7; 7 bases agree with TRBD2. Trimming took 5 bases from V and 3 from J; bases not matched to a gene: 7. The CDR3 is 14 amino acids. CDR1 is SGHTA and CDR2 is FQGNSA in the germline V gene. The CDR3 here is CASSLMGGSYEQYF. In nucleotides, the CDR3 is TGTGCCAGCAGCCTCATGGGCGGGAGCTACGAGCAGTACTTC.

This clone has a count of ten or more. The V gene is TRBV30, the J gene TRBJ2-7, with TRBD1 matching 7 bases. Trimming at V came to 5 bases and at J to 10 bases, leaving 14 bases not matched to a gene. The CDR3 is 13 amino acids. Per germline, CDR1 GTSNPN and CDR2 SVGIG (reference sequence). The DNA of the CDR3 is TGTGCCTGGGCGACAGGGAGTCTGGGGAGACAGTACTTC. Amino acid sequence: CAWATGSLGRQYF.

The chain links TRBV3-1 (or the pseudogene TRBV3-2) to TRBJ2-3; a weak D match, TRBD2 (5 bases). Deletions cut 4 bases from V and 9 bases from J, with 14 bases between. Germline CDR1 reads LGHDT; CDR2 reads YNNKEL (reference sequence). The CDR3 loop spans 13 amino acids. CDR3 protein: CASSLLLLGTQYF. Written as DNA, the CDR3 is TGTGCCAGCAGCCTTTTATTACTAGGGACGCAGTATTTT.

V is TRBV15 and J is TRBJ1-3; D is possibly TRBD1 (5 bases). Per the germline V gene, CDR1 is LNHNV and CDR2 is YYDKDF (reference sequence). The CDR3 covers 16 residues. V lost 3 bases and J 0 bases, leaving 12 bases between the germline ends. CDR3 sequence: CATSSLQDISGNTIYF. In DNA form, the CDR3 reads TGTGCCACCAGCAGTTTACAGGACATCTCTGGAAACACCATATATTTT.

V is TRBV6-5 and J is TRBJ1-5; the D gene is possibly TRBD1 (6 bases). Germline V CDR1 and CDR2: MNHEY, SVGAGI. The CDR3 loop spans 15 amino acids. Trimming removed 6 bases at V and 4 bases at J, with 16 bases between. CDR3 in amino acids: CASRPLDRKNQPQHF. The CDR3 DNA sequence: TGTGCCAGCAGACCCCTGGACAGAAAAAATCAGCCCCAGCATTTT.

In DNA, the CDR3 is TGTGCCAGCAGAGACAGGGGGCAAAATGAAAAACTGTTTTTT. It codes for CASRDRGQNEKLFF. This sequence joins TRBV6-5 and TRBJ1-4, with 10 bases aligning to TRBD1. The CDR3 runs 14 residues. Germline values: CDR1 MNHEY, CDR2 SVGAGI. Losses at the gene ends were 6 bases for V and 5 bases for J; bases not matched to a gene: 3.

This chain joins TRBV10-1 and TRBJ1-1; D gene unclear. Trimming left V 0 bases short and J 0 bases short, with 5 bases between. CDR3 length: 14 residues. Looked up from germline, CDR1 is WNHNN and CDR2 is SYGVQD (reference sequence). The CDR3, as DNA: TGCGCCAGCAGTGAGTCCTCCGTGAACACTGAAGCTTTCTTT. It codes for CASSESSVNTEAFF.

This chain uses TRBV6-2 or TRBV6-3 with TRBJ1-5; no firm D call. Germline V gene sequence: CDR1 MNHEY, CDR2 SVGEGT. This CDR3 contains 14 residues. The V gene lost 2 bases and the J gene lost 5 bases, with 10 bases spanning the gap. The CDR3 sequence is CASSYVQEDQPQHF. The CDR3 DNA sequence: TGTGCCAGCAGTTACGTGCAGGAGGATCAGCCCCAGCATTTT.

This rearrangement joins TRBV6-6 to TRBJ1-5, with D unclear. CDR3 length: 15 residues. V lost 7 bases, J lost 0 bases, and 13 bases lay in between. Germline CDR1 reads MNHNY; CDR2 reads SVGAGI (reference sequence). The CDR3 region is CASNQFGGSNQPQHF. CDR3 coding DNA: TGTGCCAGCAACCAGTTCGGAGGTAGCAATCAGCCCCAGCATTTT.

V usage is TRBV13 and J usage is TRBJ2-5; weak D call: TRBD1 (5 bases). Deletions cut 5 bases from V and 2 bases from J, with 12 bases between. This CDR3 is 14 amino acids long. In germline, CDR1 is PRHDT, CDR2 FYEKMQ (reference sequence). Here the CDR3 DNA reads TGTGCCAGCAGCGTTACAGGCTTACAAGAGACCCAGTACTTC. It specifies CASSVTGLQETQYF.

This chain connects TRBV11-2 to TRBJ2-5, with 11 bases that match TRBD2. The CDR3 loop spans 13 amino acids. In germline, CDR1 is SGHAT, CDR2 FQNNGV. V lost 8 bases, J lost 4 bases, and 3 bases stayed unmatched. The CDR3: CASFLAGGETQYF. The CDR3, as DNA: TGTGCCAGCTTTCTAGCGGGGGGAGAGACCCAGTACTTC.

The J gene is TRBJ2-7, the V gene TRBV14, with D perhaps matching TRBD1 (6 bases). This CDR3 has 14 amino acids. Germline-derived CDR1 and CDR2 are SGHDN and FVKESK. V was pared by 0 bases and J by 6 bases, with 12 bases between. In nucleotides, the CDR3 is TGTGCCAGCAGCCAAGATGACAGGATCTCCGAGCAGTACTTC. The encoded protein is CASSQDDRISEQYF. The full variable domain, completed using reference TRBV14 and TRBJ2-7, is EAGVTQFPSHSVIEKGQTVTLRCDPISGHDNLYWYRRVMGKEIKFLLHFVKESKQDESGMPNNRFLAERTGGTYSTLKVQPAELEDSGVYFCASSQDDRISEQYFGPGTRLTVT.

The chain combines TRBV28 with TRBJ2-7, with D hard to call. V lost 4 bases and J lost 1, with 14 bases in between. Germline CDR1 reads MDHEN; CDR2 reads SYDVKM. The CDR3 is 15 amino acids. As DNA, the CDR3 is TGTGCCAGCAGTTCTAAATGGTCGTTATCCTACGAGCAGTACTTC. Translated, it gives CASSSKWSLSYEQYF.

The V and J genes are TRBV5-4 and TRBJ2-7, with D perhaps matching TRBD2 (5 bases). The CDR3 sequence is 14 residues long. With 4 bases removed from V and 0 bases from J, the gap between germline ends came to 11 bases. Germline V CDR1 and CDR2: SGHNT, YYREEE (reference sequence). CDR3: CASSPWTSSYEQYF. CDR3 sequence (DNA): TGTGCCAGCAGCCCGTGGACTTCCTCCTACGAGCAGTACTTC.

J is TRBJ2-5 and V is TRBV6-2 or TRBV6-3; D unresolved. The CDR3 extends over 14 amino acids. The V and J ends lost 6 bases and 2 bases respectively, with 13 bases between them. The germline V gene encodes CDR1 MNHEY and CDR2 SVGEGT. CDR3 bases: TGTGCCAGCAGCCCACTGAACCAACAAGAGACCCAGTACTTC. This codes for CASSPLNQQETQYF.

V is TRBV27 and J is TRBJ2-7; the match to TRBD2 covers 7 bases. The junction had 15 bases not matched to a gene; V was cut back by 1 base and J by 6 bases. From germline, CDR1 is MNHEY and CDR2 SMNVEV (reference sequence). There are 17 residues in the CDR3. CDR3 protein: CASSLFPSGVGGREQYF. Here the CDR3 DNA reads TGTGCCAGCAGTTTATTCCCTAGCGGTGTGGGGGGTCGCGAGCAGTACTTC.

The chain is built from TRBV30 and TRBJ2-1; 9 positions agree with TRBD2. J lost 0 bases, V lost 6 bases, and 3 bases had no gene match. This CDR3 contains 14 residues. In germline, CDR1 is GTSNPN, CDR2 SVGIG (reference sequence). CDR3 region: CACGSGSSYNEQFF. The CDR3 DNA follows: TGTGCCTGCGGTAGCGGGAGCTCCTACAATGAGCAGTTCTTC.

In this sample, this clone turned up a few times. The V call is TRBV7-9, the J call TRBJ2-5, with 9 nucleotides matching TRBD2. V trimming: 6 bases; J trimming: 6 bases; junction bases outside the gene matches: 14. Germline V gives CDR1 SEHNR, CDR2 FQNEAQ (reference sequence). The length of the CDR3 is 16 residues. DNA of the CDR3: TGTGCCAGCAGTCACCCGGCGGGGGGGCCCTCCCAGACCCAGTACTTC. Translation: CASSHPAGGPSQTQYF.

This sequence joins TRBV19 and TRBJ2-2, with TRBD2 identical over 14 bases. V shed 3 bases and J 7 bases; nucleotides not matched to a gene: 4. In germline, CDR1 is LNHDA, CDR2 SQIVND (reference sequence). CDR3 size: 16 residues. The CDR3 nucleotides are TGTGCCAGTAGTATGGGACTAGCGGGAGTTGGCGGGGAGCTGTTTTTT. It yields the protein CASSMGLAGVGGELFF.

The sample holds a few counts of this clone. The rearrangement joins TRBV19 to TRBJ1-1; TRBD1 aligns across 8 bases. V shed 10 bases, J shed 1 base, and the junction held 8 bases outside the gene matches. CDR3 length equals 14 residues. The germline CDR1 and CDR2 sequences are LNHDA and SQIVND (reference sequence). The CDR3: CATTGGAGNTEAFF. As DNA, the CDR3 is TGTGCCACCACAGGGGGTGCCGGGAACACTGAAGCTTTCTTT.

The rearrangement links TRBV4-2 to TRBJ2-1, with TRBD2 identical over 9 bases. CDR3 length: 16 residues. The trim removed 4 bases at V and 0 bases at J, leaving 4 bases unmatched. CDR1 and CDR2 from the germline V gene are LGHNA and YNFKEQ. The CDR3 DNA is TGTGCCAGCAGCCCCCTAGCGGGAACCTCCTACAATGAGCAGTTCTTC. It codes for CASSPLAGTSYNEQFF.

The CDR3 region has the DNA TGTGCCAGTATCTCGACAGGGGGAGGCTACACCTTC. Protein sequence: CASISTGGGYTF. This chain links TRBV19 with TRBJ1-2, with 9 positions matching TRBD1. Germline V gene sequence: CDR1 LNHDA, CDR2 SQIVND (reference sequence). Trimming took 7 bases from V and 8 from J; bases not matched to a gene: 5. This CDR3 has 12 amino acids.

This clone has just a few counts. The chain links TRBV7-9 to TRBJ1-1, with unresolved D. V was shortened by 2 bases and J by 1 base, with 5 bases between the two germline ends. Per the germline V gene, CDR1 is SEHNR and CDR2 is FQNEAQ (reference sequence). There are 13 residues in the CDR3. The CDR3 sequence: CASSLKQNTEAFF. The CDR3 bases are TGTGCCAGCAGCTTAAAACAGAACACTGAAGCTTTCTTT.